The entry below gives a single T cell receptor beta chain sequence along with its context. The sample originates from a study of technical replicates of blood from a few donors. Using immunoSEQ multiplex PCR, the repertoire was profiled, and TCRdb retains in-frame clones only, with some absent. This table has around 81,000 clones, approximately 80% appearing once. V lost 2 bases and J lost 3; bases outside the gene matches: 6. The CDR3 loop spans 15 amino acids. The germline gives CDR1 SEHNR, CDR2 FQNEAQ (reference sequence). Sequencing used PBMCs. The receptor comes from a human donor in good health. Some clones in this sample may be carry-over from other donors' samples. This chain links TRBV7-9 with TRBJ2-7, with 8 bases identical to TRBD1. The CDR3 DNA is TGTGCCAGCAGCTTATCTCCAGGGGGCCGCTACGAGCAGTACTTC. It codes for CASSLSPGGRYEQYF.